The clone carrying this T cell receptor (beta chain) appeared many times. Its antigen is as yet unknown. The data derive from a study of regulatory T cells in long-lasting Graves disease. HTBI primers from iRepertoire and Arm-PCR of CDR3 regions yielded the TCR beta libraries. A single record per CDR3 protein comes from TCRdb applying MiXCR to the multiplex PCR reads. Of approximately 460,000 distinct CDR3 sequences in the sample, about 16% are singletons; the top ten hold around 10%. The time point is: newly diagnosed GD, antithyroid drugs for less than 3 months. Making the TCR library involved RNA that had been extracted from PBMCs. Notes on the study in general: TCR diversity in persistent Graves' patients was below that of newly diagnosed ones.

These data are also associated with another study on T cells in Graves' hyperthyroidism and ophthalmopathy.

The TCR originated in a woman aged 30 to 39 with Graves disease. The source was peripheral blood mononuclear cells (PBMCs), collected at new diagnosis, from a patient treated with antithyroid drugs.

CDR3 loop: CSARPGGDNQPQHF. CDR3 sequence (DNA): TGCAGTGCTAGACCGGGAGGGGACAATCAGCCCCAGCATTTT. This chain links TRBV20-1 with TRBJ1-5, with D maybe TRBD1 (5 bases). The CDR3 extends over 14 amino acids. Germline V gene sequence: CDR1 DFQATT, CDR2 SNEGSKA (reference sequence). V was shortened by 2 bases and J by 3 bases, with 11 bases between the two germline ends.